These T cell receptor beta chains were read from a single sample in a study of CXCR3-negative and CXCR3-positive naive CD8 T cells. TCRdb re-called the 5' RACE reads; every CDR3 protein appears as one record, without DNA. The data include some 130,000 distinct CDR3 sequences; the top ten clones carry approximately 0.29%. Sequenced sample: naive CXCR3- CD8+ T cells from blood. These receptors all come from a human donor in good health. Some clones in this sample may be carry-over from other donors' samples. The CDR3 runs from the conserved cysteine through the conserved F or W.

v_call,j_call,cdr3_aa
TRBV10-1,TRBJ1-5,CASSAGAASSSNQPQHF
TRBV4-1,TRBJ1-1,CASSQDWAEWNTEAFF
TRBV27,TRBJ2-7,CASSWTGGPFYEQYF
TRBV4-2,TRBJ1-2,CASSQDFEGPRIPVGYTF
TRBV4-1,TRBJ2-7,CASSQDPLGTGVYEQYF
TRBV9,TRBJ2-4,CASSVGVLAENIQYF
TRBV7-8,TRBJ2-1,CASSPPWGGVDNEQFF
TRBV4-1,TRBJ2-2,CASSQDRTETNTGELFF
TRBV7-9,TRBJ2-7,CASSGSGTSGDPYEQYF
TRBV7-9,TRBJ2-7,CASSPSASYEQYF
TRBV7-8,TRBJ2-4,CASSYDRVGAKNIQYF
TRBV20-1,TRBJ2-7,CSARDPRVYYEQYF
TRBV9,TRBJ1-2,CASSLQGAPAYGYTF
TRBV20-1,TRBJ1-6,CSARDGTGAWYNSPLHF
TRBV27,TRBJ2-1,CASSLSGAQSNEQFF